The 20 T cell receptor beta chains below all came from one sample that was sequenced in a study of human T cells and chemical hapten exposure. The authors extracted total RNA from unfractionated whole blood. The library attached unique molecular identifiers to individual cDNA molecules. One entry per CDR3 protein, called by TCRdb with MiXCR from the reads. The profile covers 120,000 or so distinct CDR3 sequences, with about 7.7% appearing a single time and about 1.4% taken by the ten largest. Sequenced sample: whole blood. Source of these receptors: a human donor in good health. Some clones in this sample may be carry-over from other donors' samples.

This chain connects TRBV20-1 to TRBJ2-3, with TRBD2 matching 14 bases. CDR3 length equals 16 residues. After removal of 1 base from V and 5 bases from J, the junction contained 5 bases not matched to a gene. CDR1 and CDR2 from the germline V gene are DFQATT and SNEGSKA (reference sequence). The CDR3 nucleotides read TGCAGTGCTAGAGCCGGGACTAGCGGGAGTGAAGATACGCAGTATTTT. Its translation is CSARAGTSGSEDTQYF.

CDR3 nucleotides: TGTGCCATCAGTGAGTCGGAGCCGGGGTCAATCTCCACCGGGGAGCTGTTTTTT. Its translation: CAISESEPGSISTGELFF. V is TRBV10-3 and J is TRBJ2-2, with D possibly matching TRBD2 (5 bases). The CDR3 has 18 residues. Trimming removed 0 bases at V and 4 bases at J, with 18 bases between. Germline values: CDR1 ENHRY, CDR2 SYGVKD.

The genes are TRBV11-2 and TRBJ2-1; the D gene is possibly TRBD1 (5 bases). The CDR3 is 17 amino acids. Germline V gives CDR1 SGHAT, CDR2 FQNNGV. V lost 5 bases and J 3 bases, leaving 20 bases between the germline ends. CDR3 nucleotides: TGTGCCAGCAGCCTGTGGGGCCAACAGCAAGTCTACAATGAGCAGTTCTTC. Protein sequence: CASSLWGQQQVYNEQFF.

This chain connects TRBV14 to TRBJ1-5; TRBD1 is a possible D gene (6 bases). Between the trimmed V and J ends, which lost 1 base and 4 bases, there was a span of 14 bases. This CDR3 has 16 residues. The germline CDR1 and CDR2 sequences are SGHDN and FVKESK. CDR3 amino acids: CASSQAGGGWNQPQHF. The DNA of the CDR3 is TGTGCCAGCAGCCAAGCGGGCGGGGGCTGGAATCAGCCCCAGCATTTT.

This clonotype was seen ten or more times. This chain connects TRBV7-2 to TRBJ2-3; D call uncertain. The CDR3 spans 12 residues. Germline V gene data show CDR1 as SGHTA and CDR2 as FQGNSA. V lost 5 bases, J lost 0 bases, and 3 bases lay in between. CDR3 amino acids: CASSPSTDTQYF. CDR3 coding DNA: TGTGCCAGCAGCCCTAGCACAGATACGCAGTATTTT.

There are many counts of this clonotype. V gene TRBV11-2 combines with J gene TRBJ1-1; TRBD1 aligns across 8 bases. Trimming took 7 bases from V and 5 from J; bases not matched to a gene: 21. From germline, CDR1 is SGHAT and CDR2 FQNNGV. CDR3 length: 18 residues. The CDR3 nucleotides read TGTGCCAGCACTCCGAGCTGGACGGAGAGGACAGGGTTGACTGAAGCTTTCTTT. This codes for CASTPSWTERTGLTEAFF.

This clonotype was detected a few times. V gene TRBV19 combines with J gene TRBJ1-2, with D uncertain. CDR1 and CDR2 (germline): LNHDA, SQIVND (reference sequence). Trimming removed 5 bases from V and 2 bases from J, with 3 bases in between. The CDR3 totals 11 residues. CDR3 sequence: CASSRNYGYTF. The CDR3 DNA is TGTGCCAGTAGTCGGAACTATGGCTACACCTTC.

The rearrangement joins TRBV11-2 to TRBJ1-3; 7 bases fit TRBD1. The germline gives CDR1 SGHAT, CDR2 FQNNGV. The CDR3 covers 15 residues. With V trimmed by 6 bases and J by 0 bases, 5 bases remained unmatched. The CDR3 protein is CASSSTGVSGNTIYF. CDR3 nucleotide sequence: TGTGCCAGCAGTTCCACAGGGGTCTCTGGAAACACCATATATTTT.

This clonotype turned up a few times. J is TRBJ2-5 and V is TRBV10-3; 9 positions match TRBD2. The CDR3 runs to 15 residues. Trimming cost V 3 bases and J 4 bases; bases outside gene matches: 6. Per the germline V gene, CDR1 is ENHRY and CDR2 is SYGVKD. The CDR3, as DNA: TGTGCCATCAGTGACAATAGCGGGGGTGTAGAGACCCAGTACTTC. Translation: CAISDNSGGVETQYF.

This clonotype was seen at least ten times. The chain carries TRBV20-1 and TRBJ1-1; maybe TRBD1 (5 bases). Germline V CDR1 and CDR2: DFQATT, SNEGSKA (reference sequence). The CDR3 length is 12 residues. Trimming stripped 5 bases from V and 1 base from J, with 8 bases between. CDR3 residues: CSAGRGNTEAFF. CDR3 bases: TGCAGTGCTGGGAGGGGGAACACTGAAGCTTTCTTT.

The chain recombines TRBV6-6 with TRBJ1-5, with D possibly TRBD1 on 6 matching bases. The length of the CDR3 is 16 residues. With 0 bases removed from V and 3 bases from J, the gap between germline ends came to 12 bases. Germline CDR1 MNHNY, CDR2 SVGAGI (reference sequence). The CDR3 DNA reads TGTGCCAGCAGTTACTCTACTGGGGGCAACAATCAGCCCCAGCATTTT. Its protein is CASSYSTGGNNQPQHF.

This clonotype was seen a few times. This chain connects TRBV6-1 to TRBJ1-5; no firm D call. The CDR3 contains 13 residues. The germline V gene has CDR1 MNHNS and CDR2 SASEGT. V lost 1 base and J lost 9, with 10 bases in between. The CDR3 sequence is CASSEGGGRPQHF. The CDR3 nucleotides read TGTGCCAGCAGTGAAGGTGGAGGAAGGCCCCAGCATTTT.

This clonotype was seen a few times. The chain couples TRBV7-9 to TRBJ2-7; no reliable D call. V dropped 4 bases and J dropped 2 bases, with 12 bases sitting between them. Per germline, CDR1 SEHNR and CDR2 FQNEAQ (reference sequence). This CDR3 is 14 amino acids long. In DNA, the CDR3 is TGTGCCAGCAGCTCGGACCAAGAACCCTACGAGCAGTACTTC. It codes for CASSSDQEPYEQYF.

Ten or more counts support this clonotype. The chain recombines TRBV20-1 with TRBJ2-1; 10 bases line up with TRBD2. Looked up from germline, CDR1 is DFQATT and CDR2 is SNEGSKA (reference sequence). The CDR3 covers 18 residues. V lost 1 base and J lost 0; bases outside the gene matches: 9. This CDR3 is CSARGTGTSVRSYNEQFF. The CDR3 DNA reads TGCAGTGCTAGAGGTACTGGGACTAGCGTACGCTCCTACAATGAGCAGTTCTTC.

This clonotype was detected ten times or more. The J gene is TRBJ2-7, the V gene TRBV6-2 or TRBV6-3; 8 bases agree with TRBD2. The CDR3 runs to 13 residues. The trim removed 6 bases at V and 3 bases at J, leaving 4 bases unmatched. The germline gives CDR1 MNHEY, CDR2 SVGEGT. This CDR3 is CASRPGLDYEQYF. CDR3 coding DNA: TGTGCCAGCAGACCGGGACTAGACTACGAGCAGTACTTC.

This clonotype was counted between two and nine times. V usage is TRBV5-1 and J usage is TRBJ1-1; no clear D. This CDR3 contains 13 residues. V gave up 0 bases and J gave up 6 bases, with 9 bases separating them. Germline V lookup: CDR1 SGHRS, CDR2 YFSETQ. The DNA for the CDR3 is TGCGCCAGCAGCTTGGCGGAGGGTCCTGAAGCTTTCTTT. Translated, it gives CASSLAEGPEAFF.

Only a few counts were recorded for this clonotype. This chain connects TRBV29-1 to TRBJ2-7, with D hard to call. This CDR3 has 13 residues. The ends were cut back, 7 bases at V and 1 base at J, with 14 bases in the middle. CDR1 and CDR2 from the germline V gene are SQVTM and ANQGSEA. CDR3 sequence reads: CSATMSFSYEQYF. In DNA, the CDR3 is TGCAGCGCCACGATGTCTTTTTCCTACGAGCAGTACTTC.

This chain links TRBV7-9 with TRBJ2-5; 9 nucleotides match TRBD1. This CDR3 region has 15 residues. Germline V CDR1 and CDR2: SEHNR, FQNEAQ (reference sequence). The junction had 10 bases not matched to a gene; V was cut back by 6 bases and J by 5 bases. CDR3 sequence (DNA): TGTGCCAGCAGGCGTACAGGGGGCGCGAATGAGACCCAGTACTTC. This codes for CASRRTGGANETQYF.

There are a few counts of this clonotype. The rearrangement uses TRBV19 and TRBJ2-7; D ambiguous. Germline assignment: CDR1 LNHDA and CDR2 SQIVND (reference sequence). With 5 bases removed from V and 7 bases from J, the gap between germline ends came to 12 bases. CDR3 size: 12 residues. In DNA, the CDR3 is TGTGCCAGTAGTGCTAGGGTAAATGAGCAGTACTTC. Protein product: CASSARVNEQYF.

This clonotype appeared a few times. V usage is TRBV3-1 and J usage is TRBJ2-1; TRBD2 aligns across 7 bases. The V gene's germline CDR1 is LGHDT and CDR2 YNNKEL (reference sequence). The J segment lost 4 bases and the V segment lost 2 bases, leaving 5 bases of the junction unmatched. CDR3 length: 15 residues. CDR3 protein: CASSQQASGYNEQFF. The CDR3 region has the DNA TGTGCCAGCAGCCAACAGGCTAGCGGTTACAATGAGCAGTTCTTC.